This T cell receptor (beta chain) derives from a study of T cell repertoires in cytomegalovirus infection. The CDR3 has 14 residues. Germline values: CDR1 MNHEY, CDR2 SVGEGT. V was trimmed by 5 bases and J by 1 base, leaving 11 bases between them. Comment on this clonotype: Its antigen remains unidentified.

A single record per CDR3 protein comes from TCRdb applying MiXCR to the reads. The table has about 220,000 distinct CDR3 sequences, around 40% seen once. This TCR was sampled from a human donor in good health (CMV status not recorded). Some clones in this sample may be carry-over from other donors' samples. The starting material was CD8+ T cells from cultured PBMCs, obtained from culture after CMV antigen stimulation. The chain has TRBV6-2 or TRBV6-3 and TRBJ1-2; maybe TRBD1 (5 bases). The CDR3 sequence: CASSLLDSNYGYTF. In DNA form, the CDR3 reads TGTGCCAGCAGTCTTCTTGACAGTAACTATGGCTACACCTTC.